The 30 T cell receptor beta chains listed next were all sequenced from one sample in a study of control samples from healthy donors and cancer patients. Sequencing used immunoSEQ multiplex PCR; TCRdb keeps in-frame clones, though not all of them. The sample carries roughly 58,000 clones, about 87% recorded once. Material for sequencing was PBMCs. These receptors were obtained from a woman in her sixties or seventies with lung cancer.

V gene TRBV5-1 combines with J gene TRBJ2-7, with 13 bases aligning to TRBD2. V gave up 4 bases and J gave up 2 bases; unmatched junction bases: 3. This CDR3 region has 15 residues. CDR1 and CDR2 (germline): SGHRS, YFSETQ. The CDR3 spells CASSPGTSGTYEQYF. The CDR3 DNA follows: TGCGCCAGCAGCCCTGGGACTAGCGGGACCTACGAGCAGTACTTC.

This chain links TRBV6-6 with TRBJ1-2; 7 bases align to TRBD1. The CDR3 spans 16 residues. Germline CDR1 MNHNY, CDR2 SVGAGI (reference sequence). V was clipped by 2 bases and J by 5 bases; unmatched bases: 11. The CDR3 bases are TGTGCCAGCAGTTACGCCCCAGGGGGGGCGAGTTATGGCTACACCTTC. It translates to CASSYAPGGASYGYTF.

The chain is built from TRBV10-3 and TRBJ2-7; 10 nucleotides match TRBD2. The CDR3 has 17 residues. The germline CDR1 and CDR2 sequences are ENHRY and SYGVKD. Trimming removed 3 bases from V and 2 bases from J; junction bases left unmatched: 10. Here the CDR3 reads CAISDPGSGRVTYEQYF. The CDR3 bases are TGTGCCATCAGTGACCCGGGAAGCGGGAGGGTCACCTACGAGCAGTACTTC.

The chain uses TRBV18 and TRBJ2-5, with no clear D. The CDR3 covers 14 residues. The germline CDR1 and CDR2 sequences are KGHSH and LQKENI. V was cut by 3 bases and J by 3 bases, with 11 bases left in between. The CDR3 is CASSPEAAKETQYF. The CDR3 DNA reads TGTGCCAGCTCACCGGAAGCAGCTAAAGAGACCCAGTACTTC.

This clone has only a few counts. CDR3 sequence reads: CASSRQYRGDLYEQYF. In DNA form, the CDR3 reads TGTGCCAGCAGCCGGCAATATCGGGGGGACCTCTACGAGCAGTACTTC. V gene TRBV5-5 combines with J gene TRBJ2-7; the match to TRBD2 covers 7 bases. CDR3 length equals 16 residues. Germline lookup yields CDR1 SGHKS and CDR2 YYEKEE (reference sequence). Germline trimming cut 4 bases from V and 3 bases from J; bases unmatched to any gene: 13. Full variable domain (remainder filled in from reference TRBV5-5 and TRBJ2-7): DAGVTQSPTHLIKTRGQQVTLRCSPISGHKSVSWYQQVLGQGPQFIFQYYEKEERGRGNFPDRFSARQFPNYSSELNVNALLLGDSALYLCASSRQYRGDLYEQYFGPGTRLTVT.

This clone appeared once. The DNA of the CDR3 is TGTGCCAGCAGCGCCGAAGGGATTTATGAGACCCAGTACTTC. The encoded protein is CASSAEGIYETQYF. The chain combines TRBV9 with TRBJ2-5; D unclear. Germline V gives CDR1 SGDLS, CDR2 YYNGEE. V was pared by 3 bases and J by 5 bases, with 14 bases between. This CDR3 is 14 amino acids long.

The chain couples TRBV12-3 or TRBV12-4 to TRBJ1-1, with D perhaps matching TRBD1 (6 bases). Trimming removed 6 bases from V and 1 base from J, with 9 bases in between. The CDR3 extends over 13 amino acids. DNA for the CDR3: TGTGCCAGCAGGGGGACACCGAACACTGAAGCTTTCTTT. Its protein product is CASRGTPNTEAFF.

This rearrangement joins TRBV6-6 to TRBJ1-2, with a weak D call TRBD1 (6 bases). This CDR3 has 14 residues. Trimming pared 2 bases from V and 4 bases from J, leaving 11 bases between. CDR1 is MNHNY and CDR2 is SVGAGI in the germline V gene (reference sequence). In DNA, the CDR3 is TGTGCCAGCAGTTACGAGGGGGGAGGCTATGGCTACACCTTC. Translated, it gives CASSYEGGGYGYTF.

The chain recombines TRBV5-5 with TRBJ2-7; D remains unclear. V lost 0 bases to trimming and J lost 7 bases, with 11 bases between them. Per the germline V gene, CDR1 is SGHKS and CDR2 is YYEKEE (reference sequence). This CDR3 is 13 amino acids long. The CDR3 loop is CASSLAGSREQYF. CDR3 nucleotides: TGTGCCAGCAGCTTGGCCGGCTCCCGGGAGCAGTACTTC.

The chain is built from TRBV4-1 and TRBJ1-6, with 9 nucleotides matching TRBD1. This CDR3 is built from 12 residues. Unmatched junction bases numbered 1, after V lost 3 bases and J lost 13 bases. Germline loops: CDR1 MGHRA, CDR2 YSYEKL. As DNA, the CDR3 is TGCGCCAGCAGCCAGGACAGGGGTCCCCTCCACTTT. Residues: CASSQDRGPLHF.

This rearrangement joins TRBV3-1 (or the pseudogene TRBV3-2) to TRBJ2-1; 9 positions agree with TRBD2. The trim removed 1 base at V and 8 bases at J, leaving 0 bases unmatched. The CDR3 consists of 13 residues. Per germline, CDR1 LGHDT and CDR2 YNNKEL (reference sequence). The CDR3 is CASSQVAGDEQFF. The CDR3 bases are TGTGCCAGCAGCCAAGTAGCGGGAGATGAGCAGTTCTTC.

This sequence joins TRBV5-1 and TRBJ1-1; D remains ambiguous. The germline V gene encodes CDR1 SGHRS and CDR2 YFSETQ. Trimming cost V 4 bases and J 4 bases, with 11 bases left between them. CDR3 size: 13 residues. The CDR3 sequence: CASSTQGGTEAFF. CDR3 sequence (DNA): TGCGCCAGCAGCACGCAAGGTGGCACTGAAGCTTTCTTT.

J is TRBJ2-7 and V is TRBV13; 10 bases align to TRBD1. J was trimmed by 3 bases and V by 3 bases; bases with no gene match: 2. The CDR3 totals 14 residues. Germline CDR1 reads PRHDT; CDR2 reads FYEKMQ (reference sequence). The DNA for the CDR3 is TGTGCCAGCAGCTTGGGGACAGGGGTCTACGAGCAGTACTTC. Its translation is CASSLGTGVYEQYF.

CDR3 nucleotides: TGTGCCAGCAGTCCTCCAGGGGGCGCCTTTGGCTACACCTTC. It specifies CASSPPGGAFGYTF. This chain links TRBV28 with TRBJ1-2, with 8 bases aligning to TRBD1. CDR1 and CDR2 from the germline V gene are MDHEN and SYDVKM. J gave up 7 bases and V 5 bases, and 9 bases lay outside the gene matches. The CDR3 covers 14 residues.

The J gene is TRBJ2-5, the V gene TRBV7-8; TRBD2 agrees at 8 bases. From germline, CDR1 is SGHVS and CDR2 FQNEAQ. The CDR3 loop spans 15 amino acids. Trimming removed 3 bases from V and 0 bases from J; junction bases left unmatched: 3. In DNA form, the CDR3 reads TGTGCCAGCAGCTTCCTCGGGGGGGACCAAGAGACCCAGTACTTC. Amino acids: CASSFLGGDQETQYF.

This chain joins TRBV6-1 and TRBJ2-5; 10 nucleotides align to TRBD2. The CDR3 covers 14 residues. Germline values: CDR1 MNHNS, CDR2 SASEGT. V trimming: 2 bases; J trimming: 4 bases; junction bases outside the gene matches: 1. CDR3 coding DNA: TGTGCCAGCAGTGAATTAGCGGGAGGAGAGACCCAGTACTTC. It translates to CASSELAGGETQYF.

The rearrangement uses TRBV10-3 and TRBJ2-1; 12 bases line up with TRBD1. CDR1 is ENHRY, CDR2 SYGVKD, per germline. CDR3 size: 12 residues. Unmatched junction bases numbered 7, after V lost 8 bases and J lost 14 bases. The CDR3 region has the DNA TGTGCCATCGGCCGGGACAGGGGGCAAAAGTTCTTC. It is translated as CAIGRDRGQKFF.

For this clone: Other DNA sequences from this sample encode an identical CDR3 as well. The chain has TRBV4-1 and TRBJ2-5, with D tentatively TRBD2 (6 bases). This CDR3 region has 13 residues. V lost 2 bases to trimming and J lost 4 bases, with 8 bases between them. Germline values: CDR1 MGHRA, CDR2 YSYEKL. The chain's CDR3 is CASSQWRGETQYF. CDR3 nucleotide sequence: TGCGCCAGCAGCCAATGGCGGGGAGAGACCCAGTACTTC.

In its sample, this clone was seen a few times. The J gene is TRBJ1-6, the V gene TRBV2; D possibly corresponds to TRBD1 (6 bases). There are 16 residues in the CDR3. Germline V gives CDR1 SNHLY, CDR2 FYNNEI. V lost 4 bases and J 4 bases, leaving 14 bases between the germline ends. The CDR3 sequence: CASSAPLTGYNSPLHF. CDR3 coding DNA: TGTGCCAGCAGTGCTCCCCTGACAGGTTATAATTCACCCCTCCACTTT.

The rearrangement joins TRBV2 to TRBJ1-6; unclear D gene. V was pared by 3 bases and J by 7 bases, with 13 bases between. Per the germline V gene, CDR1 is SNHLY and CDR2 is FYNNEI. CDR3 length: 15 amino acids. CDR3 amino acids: CASSEGIAGNSPLHF. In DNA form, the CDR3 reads TGTGCCAGCAGTGAGGGAATTGCGGGGAATTCACCCCTCCACTTT.

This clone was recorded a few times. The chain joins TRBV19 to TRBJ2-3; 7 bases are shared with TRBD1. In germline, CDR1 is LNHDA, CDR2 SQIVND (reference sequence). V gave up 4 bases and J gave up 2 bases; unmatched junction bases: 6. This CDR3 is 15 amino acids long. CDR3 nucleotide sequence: TGTGCCAGTAGTAGGGACAGCTTTTTCACAGATACGCAGTATTTT. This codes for CASSRDSFFTDTQYF.

The CDR3 nucleotides read TGTGCCAGCAGCCAACCTCAGGGCATTGGTGAAAAACTGTTTTTT. This sequence encodes CASSQPQGIGEKLFF. This sequence joins TRBV4-2 and TRBJ1-4; D perhaps matches TRBD1 (5 bases). The V end lost 2 bases, the J end lost 7 bases, and 14 bases lay between the germline ends. Germline loops: CDR1 LGHNA, CDR2 YNFKEQ. This CDR3 is built from 15 residues.

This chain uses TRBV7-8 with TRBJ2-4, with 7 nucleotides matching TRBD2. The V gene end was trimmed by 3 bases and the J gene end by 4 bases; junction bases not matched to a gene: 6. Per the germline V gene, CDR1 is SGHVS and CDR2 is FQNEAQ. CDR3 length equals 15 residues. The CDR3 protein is CASSLGGGGKNIQYF. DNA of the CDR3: TGTGCCAGCAGCTTGGGCGGGGGTGGTAAAAACATTCAGTACTTC.

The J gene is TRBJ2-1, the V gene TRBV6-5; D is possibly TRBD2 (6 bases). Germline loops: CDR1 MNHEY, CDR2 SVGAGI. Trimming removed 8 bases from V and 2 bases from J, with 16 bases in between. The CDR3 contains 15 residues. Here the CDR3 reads CASRNGGPTYNEQFF. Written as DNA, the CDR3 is TGTGCCAGCCGTAACGGGGGTCCAACCTACAATGAGCAGTTCTTC.

The CDR3 DNA reads as TGTGCCAGCAGCCAGGGGGCTAGGGCTGAAGCTTTCTTT. Its translation is CASSQGARAEAFF. V is TRBV14 and J is TRBJ1-1, with D tentatively TRBD1 (6 bases). The CDR3 spans 13 residues. Trimming cost V 3 bases and J 6 bases, with 11 bases left between them. Germline CDR1 SGHDN, CDR2 FVKESK.

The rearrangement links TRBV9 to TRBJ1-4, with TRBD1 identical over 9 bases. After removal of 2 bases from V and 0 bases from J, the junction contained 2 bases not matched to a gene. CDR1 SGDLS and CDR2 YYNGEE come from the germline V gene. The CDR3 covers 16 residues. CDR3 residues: CASSVGQGTTNEKLFF. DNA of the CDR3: TGTGCCAGCAGCGTGGGACAGGGTACAACTAATGAAAAACTGTTTTTT.

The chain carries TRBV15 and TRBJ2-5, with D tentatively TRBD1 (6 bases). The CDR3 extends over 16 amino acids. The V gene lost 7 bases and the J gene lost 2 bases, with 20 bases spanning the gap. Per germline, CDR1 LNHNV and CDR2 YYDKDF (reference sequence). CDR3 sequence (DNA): TGTGCCACCACCTCTTTACAGGGAACCCTTCAAGAGACCCAGTACTTC. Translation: CATTSLQGTLQETQYF.

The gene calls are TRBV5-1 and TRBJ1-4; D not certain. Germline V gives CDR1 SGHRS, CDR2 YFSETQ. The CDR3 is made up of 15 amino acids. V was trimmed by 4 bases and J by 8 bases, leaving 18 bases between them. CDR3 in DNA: TGCGCCAGCAGCCAAATAGGACCCGGCCAGGAAAAACTGTTTTTT. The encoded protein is CASSQIGPGQEKLFF.

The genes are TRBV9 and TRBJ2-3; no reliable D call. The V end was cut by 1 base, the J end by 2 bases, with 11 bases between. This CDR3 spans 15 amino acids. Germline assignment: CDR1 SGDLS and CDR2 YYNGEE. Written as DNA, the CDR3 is TGTGCCAGCAGCGTATTGTCGGCTTCCACAGATACGCAGTATTTT. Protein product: CASSVLSASTDTQYF.

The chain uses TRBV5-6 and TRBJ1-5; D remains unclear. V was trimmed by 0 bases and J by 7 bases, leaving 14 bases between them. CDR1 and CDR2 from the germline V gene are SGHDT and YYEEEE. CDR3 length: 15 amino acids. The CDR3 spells CASSLGPSGFQPQHF. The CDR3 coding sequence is TGTGCCAGCAGCTTGGGCCCATCAGGATTCCAGCCCCAGCATTTT.